This passage covers 5 T cell receptor beta chains from one sample sequenced in a study of shared clonotypes between healthy human individuals. Assay used: immunoSEQ multiplex PCR; TCRdb lists only in-frame clones, some missing. The sample holds about 800,000 clones; approximately 96% are singletons and the top ten take around 0.21%. Naive CD8 isolation took CD45RO-negative cells positively selected for CCR7 and excluded terminally differentiated effector memory CD45RA+ cells. Source material: naive CD8+ T cells sorted from blood. The receptors stem from a man aged 30-40 years in good health.

About this clone itself: This sample includes further DNA sequences coding for the same CDR3. The chain links TRBV2 to TRBJ2-7; possibly TRBD2 for D (5 bases). The V gene lost 11 bases and the J gene lost 0 bases, with 11 bases spanning the gap. CDR3 length: 12 residues. From germline, CDR1 is SNHLY and CDR2 FYNNEI. CDR3 sequence (DNA): TGTGCCTCAATTCGGGGCTCCTACGAGCAGTACTTC. It translates to CASIRGSYEQYF.

The chain joins TRBV27 to TRBJ2-7; 8 bases agree with TRBD2. The CDR3 totals 15 residues. Germline CDR1 and CDR2: MNHEY and SMNVEV (reference sequence). The J segment lost 2 bases and the V segment lost 7 bases, leaving 10 bases of the junction unmatched. CDR3 protein: CASTRSGGITYEQYF. The CDR3 nucleotides are TGTGCCAGCACGCGATCGGGAGGGATAACCTACGAGCAGTACTTC.

The J gene is TRBJ2-2, the V gene TRBV2; maybe TRBD1 (5 bases). This CDR3 contains 15 residues. Trimming shortened V by 3 bases and J by 3 bases, and 11 bases separated the two germline ends. Germline V gene data show CDR1 as SNHLY and CDR2 as FYNNEI. The CDR3 DNA follows: TGTGCCAGCAGTGACCAGGGTTTCGACACCGGGGAGCTGTTTTTT. Amino acids: CASSDQGFDTGELFF.

V is TRBV27 and J is TRBJ2-7, with TRBD2 matching 8 bases. The trim removed 5 bases at V and 7 bases at J, leaving 13 bases unmatched. The CDR3 has 15 residues. Per the germline V gene, CDR1 is MNHEY and CDR2 is SMNVEV (reference sequence). Here the CDR3 DNA reads TGTGCCAGCAGTCCCTGGACTAGCTCGGTGTGGGAGCAGTACTTC. Translated: CASSPWTSSVWEQYF.

The rearrangement joins TRBV28 to TRBJ2-3; D is uncertain. Germline CDR1 and CDR2: MDHEN and SYDVKM. This CDR3 is built from 13 residues. The germline V and J ends were trimmed by 6 bases and 7 bases, with 14 bases remaining between them. This CDR3 is CASRLREVYTQYF. For the CDR3, the DNA is TGTGCCAGCAGATTACGAGAAGTATATACGCAGTATTTT.